The rows below give T cell receptor beta chains drawn from one sample of a study of blood T cell repertoires in COVID-19. Only in-frame clones appear in the TCRdb table, and some are missing; sequencing was by immunoSEQ multiplex PCR. The sample yields 220,000 or so clones, 70% to 90% seen once. Sequencing used peripheral blood. These receptors were obtained from a woman between 50 and 59 years old with COVID-19, enrolled during active disease. Each CDR3 is given with its conserved first and last residue. The order of the fields is clone size, V gene, J gene, D gene, CDR3 protein, CDR3 DNA. A D gene is named only where the DNA matches it firmly. Where a row states a size, it is once, few, many or the class of an expanded clone; other rows omit it.

.	TRBV4-1	TRBJ2-3	.	CASSQLGGRDTQYF	TGCGCCAGCAGCCAACTCGGGGGAAGAGATACGCAGTATTTT
.	TRBV11-2	TRBJ1-2	.	CASSLAGVDGYTF	TGTGCCAGCAGCTTAGCAGGGGTAGATGGCTACACCTTC
.	TRBV15	TRBJ2-5	TRBD1	CATSRGQGKETQYF	TGTGCCACCAGCAGGGGACAGGGAAAAGAGACCCAGTACTTC
.	TRBV19	TRBJ2-5	TRBD1	CASSTRQGMAETQYF	TGTGCCAGTAGTACCCGACAGGGAATGGCGGAGACCCAGTACTTC
.	TRBV4-3	TRBJ1-2	TRBD1	CASSQEGQGTVLSYTF	TGCGCCAGCAGCCAAGAAGGGCAAGGGACAGTACTCAGCTACACCTTC
.	TRBV6-2/TRBV6-3	TRBJ2-7	.	CASSGQRKGGEQYF	TGTGCCAGCAGTGGACAGCGGAAGGGCGGCGAGCAGTACTTC
.	TRBV9	TRBJ2-1	TRBD1	CASSVADRGFYNEQFF	TGTGCCAGCAGCGTCGCTGACAGGGGCTTCTACAATGAGCAGTTCTTC
.	TRBV18	TRBJ2-5	.	CASSPSRVETQYF	TGTGCCAGCTCACCGAGCAGGGTCGAGACCCAGTACTTC
.	TRBV12-3/TRBV12-4	TRBJ1-5	.	CASRETANQPQHF	TGTGCCAGCAGAGAGACAGCTAATCAGCCCCAGCATTTT
.	TRBV5-6	TRBJ1-3	.	CASSSPSSGNTIYF	TGTGCCAGCAGTTCCCCGAGCTCTGGAAACACCATATATTTT
once	TRBV12-5	TRBJ2-3	.	CASGLVTTDTQYF	TGTGCTAGTGGTTTGGTTACTACAGATACGCAGTATTTT
.	TRBV24-1	TRBJ2-2	.	CATSDPADIGGELFF	TGTGCCACCAGTGACCCAGCGGATATTGGGGGGGAGCTGTTTTTT